This T cell receptor (beta chain) was observed in a study of PD-1 blockade in classical Hodgkin lymphoma. Points on this clone: Its antigen is as yet unknown.

Study-level points and caveats: Although disease activity or prior therapy may be involved, causes of the repertoire differences remain undefined. Reported baseline diversity: healthy donors highest, relapsed/refractory patients lowest.

Method: immunoSEQ multiplex PCR; TCRdb's copy keeps in-frame clones and lacks some. The data contain roughly 38,000 clones, roughly nine tenths of them singletons. Each of the patients experienced relapse following autologous stem cell transplantation, and their brentuximab vedotin exposure differed. Classifying best responses yielded complete response, partial response or progressive disease. The CDR3 covers 15 residues. Germline-derived CDR1 and CDR2 are PRHDT and FYEKMQ (reference sequence). V was clipped by 2 bases and J by 2 bases, with 12 bases between them. V usage is TRBV13 and J usage is TRBJ2-5; D is undetermined. This TCR derives from a human donor with classical Hodgkin lymphoma. The specimen was peripheral blood mononuclear cells (PBMCs), collected before the second cycle of nivolumab. The CDR3 DNA reads as TGTGCCAGCAGCTTATCCAGGACCATACAAGAGACCCAGTACTTC. It is translated as CASSLSRTIQETQYF.